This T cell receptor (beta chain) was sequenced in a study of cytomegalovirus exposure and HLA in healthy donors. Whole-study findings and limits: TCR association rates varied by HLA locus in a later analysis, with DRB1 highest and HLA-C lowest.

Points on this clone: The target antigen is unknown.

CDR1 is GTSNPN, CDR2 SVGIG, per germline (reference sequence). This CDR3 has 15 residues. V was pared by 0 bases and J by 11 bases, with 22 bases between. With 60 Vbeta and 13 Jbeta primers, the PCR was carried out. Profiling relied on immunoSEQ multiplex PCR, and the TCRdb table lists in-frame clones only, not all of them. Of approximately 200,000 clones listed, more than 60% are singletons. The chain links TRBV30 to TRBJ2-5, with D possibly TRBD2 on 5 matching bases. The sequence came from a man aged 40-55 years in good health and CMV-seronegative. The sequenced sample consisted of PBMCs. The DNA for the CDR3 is TGTGCCTGGAGTGTACCGGGAAGGGCCACCGGTGGGCAGTACTTC. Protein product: CAWSVPGRATGGQYF. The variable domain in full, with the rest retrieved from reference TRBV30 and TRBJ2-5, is SQTIHQWPATLVQPVGSPLSLECTVEGTSNPNLYWYRQAAGRGLQLLFYSVGIGQISSEVPQNLSASRPQDRQFILSSKKLLLSDSGFYLCAWSVPGRATGGQYFGPGTRLLVL.